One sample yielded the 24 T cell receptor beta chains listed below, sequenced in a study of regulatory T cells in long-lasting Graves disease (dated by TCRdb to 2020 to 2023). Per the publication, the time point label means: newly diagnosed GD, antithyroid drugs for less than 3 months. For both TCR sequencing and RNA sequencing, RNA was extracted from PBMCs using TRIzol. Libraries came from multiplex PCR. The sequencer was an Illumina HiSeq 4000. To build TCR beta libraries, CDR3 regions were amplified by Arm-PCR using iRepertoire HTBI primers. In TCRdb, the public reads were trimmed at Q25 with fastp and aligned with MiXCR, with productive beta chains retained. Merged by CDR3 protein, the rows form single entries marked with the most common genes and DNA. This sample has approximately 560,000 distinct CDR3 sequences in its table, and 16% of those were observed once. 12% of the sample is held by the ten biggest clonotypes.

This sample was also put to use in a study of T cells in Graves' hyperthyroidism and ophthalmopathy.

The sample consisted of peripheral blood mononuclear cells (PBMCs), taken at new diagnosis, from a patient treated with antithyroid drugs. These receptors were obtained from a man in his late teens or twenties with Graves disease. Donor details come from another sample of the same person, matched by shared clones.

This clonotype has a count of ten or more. The CDR3 spells CASRPSGDWNEKLFF. In nucleotides, the CDR3 is TGTGCCAGCAGGCCCTCCGGGGATTGGAATGAAAAACTGTTTTTT. V and J are TRBV12-3 or TRBV12-4 and TRBJ1-4; no reliable D call. V lost 6 bases, J lost 5 bases, and 16 bases lay in between. CDR3 length: 15 residues.

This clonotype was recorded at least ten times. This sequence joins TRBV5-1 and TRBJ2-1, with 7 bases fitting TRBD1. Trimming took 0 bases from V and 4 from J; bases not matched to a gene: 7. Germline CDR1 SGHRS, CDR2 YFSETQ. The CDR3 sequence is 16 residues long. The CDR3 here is CASSLGPGQSYNEQFF. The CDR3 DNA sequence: TGCGCCAGCAGCTTGGGACCGGGACAGAGTTACAATGAGCAGTTCTTC.

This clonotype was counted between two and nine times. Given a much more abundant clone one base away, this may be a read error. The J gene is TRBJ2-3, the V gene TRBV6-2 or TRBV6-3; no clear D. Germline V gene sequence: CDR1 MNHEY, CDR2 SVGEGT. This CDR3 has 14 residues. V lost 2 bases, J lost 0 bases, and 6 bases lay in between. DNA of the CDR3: TGTGCCAGCAGTTACGCGACTAGCACAGATACGCAGTATTTT. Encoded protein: CASSYATSTDTQYF.

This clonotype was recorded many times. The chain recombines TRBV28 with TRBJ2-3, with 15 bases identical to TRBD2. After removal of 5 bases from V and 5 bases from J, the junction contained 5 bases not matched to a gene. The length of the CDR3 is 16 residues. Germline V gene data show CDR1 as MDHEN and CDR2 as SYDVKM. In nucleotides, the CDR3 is TGTGCCAGCAGTGGACGGACTAGCGGGAGGGTAGATACGCAGTATTTT. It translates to CASSGRTSGRVDTQYF.

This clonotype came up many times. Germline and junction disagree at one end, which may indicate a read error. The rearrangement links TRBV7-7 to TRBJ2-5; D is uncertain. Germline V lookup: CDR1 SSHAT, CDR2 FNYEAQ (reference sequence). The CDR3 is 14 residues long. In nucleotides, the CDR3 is TGTGCTAGCAGCGTAGACCTGGAACAAGAGACCCAGTACTTC. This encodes CASSVDLEQETQYF.

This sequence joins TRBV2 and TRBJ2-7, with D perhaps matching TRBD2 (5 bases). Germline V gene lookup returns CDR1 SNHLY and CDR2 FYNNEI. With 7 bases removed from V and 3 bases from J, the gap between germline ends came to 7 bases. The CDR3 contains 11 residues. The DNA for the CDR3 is TGTGCCAGCAAAGAGGGCTACGAGCAGTACTTC. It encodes CASKEGYEQYF. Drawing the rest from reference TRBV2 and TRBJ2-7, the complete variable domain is EPEVTQTPSHQVTQMGQEVILRCVPISNHLYFYWYRQILGQKVEFLVSFYNNEISEKSEIFDDQFSVERPDGSNFTLKIRSTKLEDSAMYFCASKEGYEQYFGPGTRLTVT.

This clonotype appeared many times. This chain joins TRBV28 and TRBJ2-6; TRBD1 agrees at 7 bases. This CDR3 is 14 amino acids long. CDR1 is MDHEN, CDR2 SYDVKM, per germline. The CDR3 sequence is CATGVLSGANVLTF. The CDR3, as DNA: TGTGCTACAGGGGTACTATCTGGGGCCAACGTCCTGACTTTC.

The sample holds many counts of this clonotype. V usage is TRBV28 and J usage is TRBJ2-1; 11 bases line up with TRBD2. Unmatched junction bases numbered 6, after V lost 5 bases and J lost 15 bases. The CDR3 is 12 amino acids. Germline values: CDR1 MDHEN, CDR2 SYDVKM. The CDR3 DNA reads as TGTGCCAGCAGTCCCCGCGGGACTAGCGGGTTCTTC. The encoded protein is CASSPRGTSGFF. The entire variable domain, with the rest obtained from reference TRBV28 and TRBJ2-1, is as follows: DVKVTQSSRYLVKRTGEKVFLECVQDMDHENMFWYRQDPGLGLRLIYFSYDVKMKEKGDIPEGYSVSREKKERFSLILESASTNQTSMYLCASSPRGTSGFFGPGTRLTVL.

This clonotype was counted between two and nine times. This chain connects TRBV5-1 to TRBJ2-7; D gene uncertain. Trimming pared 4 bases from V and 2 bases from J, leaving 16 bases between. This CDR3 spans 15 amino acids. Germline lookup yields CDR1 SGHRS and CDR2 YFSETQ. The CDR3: CASSRTVRSPYEQYF. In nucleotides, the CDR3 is TGCGCCAGCAGCAGAACAGTGCGCTCTCCCTACGAGCAGTACTTC.

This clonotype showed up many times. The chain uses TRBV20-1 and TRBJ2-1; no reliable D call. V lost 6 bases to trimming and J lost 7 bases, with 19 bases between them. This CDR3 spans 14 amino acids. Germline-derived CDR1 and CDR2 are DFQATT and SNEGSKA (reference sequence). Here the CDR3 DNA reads TGCAGTGCGCCGACCCCTCTGGCACGGAATGAGCAGTTCTTC. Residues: CSAPTPLARNEQFF.

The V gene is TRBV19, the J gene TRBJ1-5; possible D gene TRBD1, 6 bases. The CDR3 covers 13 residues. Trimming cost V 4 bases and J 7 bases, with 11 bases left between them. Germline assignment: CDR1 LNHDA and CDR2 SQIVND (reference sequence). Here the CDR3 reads CASSNGGSQPQHF. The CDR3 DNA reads TGTGCCAGTAGTAACGGGGGCAGCCAGCCCCAGCATTTT.

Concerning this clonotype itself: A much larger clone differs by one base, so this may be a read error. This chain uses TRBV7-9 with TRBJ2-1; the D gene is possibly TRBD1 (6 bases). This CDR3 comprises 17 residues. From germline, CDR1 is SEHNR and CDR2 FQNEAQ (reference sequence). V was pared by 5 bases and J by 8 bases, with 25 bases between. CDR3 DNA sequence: TGTGCCAGCAGCCCAGGCGACAGGTGGCGCCTCCGGCATGAGCAGTTCTTC. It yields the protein CASSPGDRWRLRHEQFF.

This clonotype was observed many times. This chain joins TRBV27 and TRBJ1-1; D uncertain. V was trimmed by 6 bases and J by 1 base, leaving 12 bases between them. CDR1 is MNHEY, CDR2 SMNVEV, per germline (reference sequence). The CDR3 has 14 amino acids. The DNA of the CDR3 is TGTGCCAGCAGCCCCTTAGAGGGGAACACTGAAGCTTTCTTT. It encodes CASSPLEGNTEAFF.

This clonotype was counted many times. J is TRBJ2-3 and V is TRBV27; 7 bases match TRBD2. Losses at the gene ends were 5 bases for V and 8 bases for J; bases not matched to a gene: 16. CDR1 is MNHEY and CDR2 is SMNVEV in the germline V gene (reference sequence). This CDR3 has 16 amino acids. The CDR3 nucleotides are TGTGCCAGCAGTCCACAAACTAGCGTTCGGGTGGGTACGCAGTATTTT. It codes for CASSPQTSVRVGTQYF.

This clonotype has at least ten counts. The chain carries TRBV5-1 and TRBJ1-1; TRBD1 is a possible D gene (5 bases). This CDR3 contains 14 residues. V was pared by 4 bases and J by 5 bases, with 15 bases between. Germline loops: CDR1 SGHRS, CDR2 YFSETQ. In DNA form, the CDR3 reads TGCGCCAGCAGCGGACGAGGGGAGTCGACTGAAGCTTTCTTT. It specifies CASSGRGESTEAFF.

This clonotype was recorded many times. This CDR3 is CASSLAVRQSEGYTF. Here the CDR3 DNA reads TGTGCCAGCAGCTTAGCGGTCCGACAGTCCGAAGGCTACACCTTC. The chain uses TRBV7-9 and TRBJ1-2, with a possible D match to TRBD1 (5 bases). This CDR3 is 15 amino acids long. V lost 0 bases, J lost 8 bases, and 16 bases lay in between. Germline CDR1 reads SEHNR; CDR2 reads FQNEAQ (reference sequence).

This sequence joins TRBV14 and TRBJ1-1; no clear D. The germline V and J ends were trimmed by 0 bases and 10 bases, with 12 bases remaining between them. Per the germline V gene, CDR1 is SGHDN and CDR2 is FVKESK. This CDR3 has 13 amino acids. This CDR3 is CASSQDPGSGAFF. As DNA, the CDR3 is TGTGCCAGCAGCCAAGATCCGGGTTCGGGAGCTTTCTTT. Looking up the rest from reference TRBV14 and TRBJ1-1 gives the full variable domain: EAGVTQFPSHSVIEKGQTVTLRCDPISGHDNLYWYRRVMGKEIKFLLHFVKESKQDESGMPNNRFLAERTGGTYSTLKVQPAELEDSGVYFCASSQDPGSGAFFGQGTRLTVV.

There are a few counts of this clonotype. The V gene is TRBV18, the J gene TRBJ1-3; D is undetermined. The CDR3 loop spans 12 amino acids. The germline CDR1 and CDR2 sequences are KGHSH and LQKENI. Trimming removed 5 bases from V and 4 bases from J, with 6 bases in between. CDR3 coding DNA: TGTGCCAGCTCAGTACAGGGAAACACCATATATTTT. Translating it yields CASSVQGNTIYF. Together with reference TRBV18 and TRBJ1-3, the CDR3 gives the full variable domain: NAGVMQNPRHLVRRRGQEARLRCSPMKGHSHVYWYRQLPEEGLKFMVYLQKENIIDESGMPKERFSAEFPKEGPSILRIQQVVRGDSAAYFCASSVQGNTIYFGEGSWLTVV.

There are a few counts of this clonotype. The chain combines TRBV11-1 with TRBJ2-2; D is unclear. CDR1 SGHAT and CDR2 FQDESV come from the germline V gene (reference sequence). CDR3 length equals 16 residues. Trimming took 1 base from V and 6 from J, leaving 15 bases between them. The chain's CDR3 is CASSLGLTSAPGELFF. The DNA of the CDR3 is TGTGCCAGCAGCTTAGGTCTGACCAGTGCCCCCGGGGAGCTGTTTTTT.

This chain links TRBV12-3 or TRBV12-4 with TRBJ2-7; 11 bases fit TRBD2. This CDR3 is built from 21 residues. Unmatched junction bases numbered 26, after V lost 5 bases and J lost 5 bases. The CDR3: CASSIGRRGGLAAPFLNEQYF. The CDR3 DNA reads TGTGCCAGCAGTATTGGACGGCGGGGGGGACTAGCGGCTCCATTTTTGAACGAGCAGTACTTC.

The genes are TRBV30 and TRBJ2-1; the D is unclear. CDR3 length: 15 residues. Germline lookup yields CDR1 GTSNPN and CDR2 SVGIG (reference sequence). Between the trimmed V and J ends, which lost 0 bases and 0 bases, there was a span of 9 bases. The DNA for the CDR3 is TGTGCCTGGAGTGTACTTGCGAGCTCCTACAATGAGCAGTTCTTC. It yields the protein CAWSVLASSYNEQFF.

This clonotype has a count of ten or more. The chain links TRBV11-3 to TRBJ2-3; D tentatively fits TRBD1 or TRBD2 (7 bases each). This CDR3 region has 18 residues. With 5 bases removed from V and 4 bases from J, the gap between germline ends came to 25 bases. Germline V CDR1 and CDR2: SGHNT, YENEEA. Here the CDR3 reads CASSPRRGAGEGPDTQYF. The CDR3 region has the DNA TGTGCCAGCAGCCCGCGCAGGGGGGCAGGGGAGGGCCCAGATACGCAGTATTTT.

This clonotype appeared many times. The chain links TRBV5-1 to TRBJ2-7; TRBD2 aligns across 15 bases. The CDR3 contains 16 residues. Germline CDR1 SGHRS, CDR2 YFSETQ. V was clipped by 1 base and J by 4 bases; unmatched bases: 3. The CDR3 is CASSLSGTSGRYEQYF. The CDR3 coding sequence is TGCGCCAGCAGCTTGTCCGGGACTAGCGGGAGGTACGAGCAGTACTTC.

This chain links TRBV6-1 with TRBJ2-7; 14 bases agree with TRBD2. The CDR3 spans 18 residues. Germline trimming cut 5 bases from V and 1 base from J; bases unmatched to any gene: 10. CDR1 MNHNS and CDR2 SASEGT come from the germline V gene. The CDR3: CASSIRLAGGLESYEQYF. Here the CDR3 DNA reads TGTGCCAGCAGTATTCGACTAGCGGGAGGGCTGGAGTCCTACGAGCAGTACTTC.